This T cell receptor beta chain was sequenced in a study of blood T cell repertoires in COVID-19. TCRdb's table, derived via immunoSEQ multiplex PCR, lists solely in-frame clones and lacks some. Among about 160,000 clones listed, approximately 87% were seen once. Germline CDR1 is DFQATT and CDR2 is SNEGSKA (reference sequence). The CDR3 runs to 17 residues. With V trimmed by 3 bases and J by 2 bases, 16 bases remained unmatched. Seattle cases were enrolled at active infection and followed longitudinally. The chain has TRBV20-1 and TRBJ2-7; 7 bases are a match to TRBD2. The material sequenced was peripheral blood. The clonotype originates from a woman aged 70-85 years with COVID-19, enrolled during active disease. In DNA form, the CDR3 reads TGCAGTGCTAGTGCGGTGGGGGAGGGGCGAACTACCTACGAGCAGTACTTC. It yields the protein CSASAVGEGRTTYEQYF.